The clone carrying this T cell receptor (beta chain) was picked up one time. The CDR3 extends over 14 amino acids. Germline V gene data show CDR1 as SGHVS and CDR2 as FQNEAQ. V lost 5 bases, J lost 3 bases, and 11 bases lay in between. This entry is derived from a study of blood T cell repertoires in COVID-19. Across the study: Samples taken during acute and convalescent COVID-19 were collected in the United States, Italy and Spain. Sources were T cells, B-cell-depleted T cells, or PBMCs; the material itself was cDNA or gDNA.

Authors' methods: From reference gene primer amplification, estimates of nucleated cell counts were derived. Method: immunoSEQ multiplex PCR; TCRdb's copy keeps in-frame clones and lacks some. D and trimming were read from the DNA, whereas the V and J calls and clone size are those reported in that table. This table has 60,000 to 65,000 clones, 75% to 95% appearing once. This TCR derives from a woman older than 75 with active COVID-19. Specimen: peripheral blood. The chain is built from TRBV7-8 and TRBJ1-3; D is unresolved. The CDR3 reads CASSQTSGGNTIYF. Written as DNA, the CDR3 is TGTGCCAGCAGCCAAACGTCGGGTGGAAACACCATATATTTT.